The clone carrying this TCR beta chain was seen repeatedly, ten times or more. TCRdb reprocessed the RT-PCR reads via MiXCR and lists one record per CDR3 protein. The data hold almost 700,000 distinct CDR3 sequences, with 12% to 15% observed a single time. The CDR3 is 14 residues long. Germline values: CDR1 LGHDT, CDR2 YNNKEL (reference sequence). Trimming stripped 1 base from V and 6 bases from J, with 9 bases between. The receptor was derived from a female donor in good health, serving as a healthy control. Sequencing input: memory CD4+ T cells from blood. The chain carries TRBV3-1 and TRBJ2-2; either TRBD1 or TRBD2 may fit D (5 bases each). CDR3 amino acids: CASSQVGGSGELFF. CDR3 DNA sequence: TGTGCCAGCAGCCAAGTTGGGGGATCCGGGGAGCTGTTTTTT.